This TCR beta chain was sequenced during a study of shared clonotypes between healthy human individuals. Broader study findings: Even with large depth, rarefaction showed that sorted-subset sequencing was incomplete.

Donors had no recently reported acute infections or vaccinations and were HIV-negative. Both subsets, CD45RA+ naive and CD45RA-negative memory, were split from the CD4+ cells. A note on this clone: Antigen: not known.

The protocol was immunoSEQ multiplex PCR, while the TCRdb copy is restricted to in-frame clones and leaves out a portion. The sample has about 2.3 million clones; 85% to 95% are singletons. The sequenced sample consisted of naive CD4+ T cells from PBMCs. Stated subset: CD45RA+ positively selected. The sequence derives from a young man in good health. Some clones in this sample may be carry-over from other donors' samples.

The chain's CDR3 is CASSSRGGRQGLNTEAFF. CDR3 sequence (DNA): TGTGCCAGCAGCTCCCGTGGCGGCAGACAGGGGTTGAACACTGAAGCTTTCTTT. The rearrangement joins TRBV7-9 to TRBJ1-1; 8 bases line up with TRBD1. CDR1 SEHNR and CDR2 FQNEAQ come from the germline V gene (reference sequence). There are 18 residues in the CDR3. V trimming: 4 bases; J trimming: 0 bases; junction bases outside the gene matches: 13.